This T cell receptor beta chain comes out of a study of siplizumab effects on memory and regulatory T cells. V dropped 0 bases and J dropped 3 bases, with 14 bases sitting between them. This CDR3 has 16 residues. The germline gives CDR1 SGHRS, CDR2 YFSETQ. A remark on this clone: As yet, its antigen is unknown.

Only in-frame clones appear in the TCRdb table, and some are missing; sequencing was by immunoSEQ multiplex PCR. The table records about 87,000 clones, 75% to 90% of them present only once. Study conclusions and caveats: Tregs proliferating in siplizumab cultures lacked confirmation of their suppressive function. Mapping to unstimulated subsets was achieved for only a minor fraction of alloreactive clones.

The chain is built from TRBV5-1 and TRBJ2-3; D is possibly TRBD1 (6 bases). The clonotype originates from a human donor in good health. Sequencing was carried out using CD4+ T cells sorted from blood. The CDR3 DNA reads as TGCGCCAGCAGCTTGGCAGGGGCCGTGAGAACAGATACGCAGTATTTT. Protein sequence: CASSLAGAVRTDTQYF.